This is a list of T cell receptor beta chains from one sample in a study of shared clonotypes between healthy human individuals. Sequenced by immunoSEQ multiplex PCR; TCRdb stores in-frame clones only, minus some. Altogether about 2 million clones are present, 85% to 95% being singletons, with the ten largest covering 0.1% to 0.15%. The sample taken for sequencing was naive CD4+ T cells sorted from blood. The receptors shown here come from a young man in good health. Both conserved end residues are part of each CDR3. The D gene is left open where the match is weak. The size entry is marked missing in some rows and otherwise reads once, few, many or a size class.

cdr3_length,v_call,j_call,d_call,clone_size,cdr3_nt,cdr3_aa
16,TRBV6-5,TRBJ2-7,NA,once,TGTGCCAGCAGTTACTCGCGGCCGCAGGGTGGTGACGAGCAGTACTTC,CASSYSRPQGGDEQYF
14,TRBV18,TRBJ2-3,NA,NA,TGTGCCAGCTCACCACCGACCCCTGTGGATACGCAGTATTTT,CASSPPTPVDTQYF
12,TRBV6-6,TRBJ1-3,NA,NA,TGTGCCAGCATGCGGCAAGGAAACACCATATATTTT,CASMRQGNTIYF
14,TRBV7-2,TRBJ2-7,TRBD1,NA,TGTGCCAGCCGTCCTGGGACAGCAGCCTACGAGCAGTACTTC,CASRPGTAAYEQYF
14,TRBV5-1,TRBJ2-5,NA,once,TGCGCCAGCAGCGTCATAGAGTTAGGGGAGACCCAGTACTTC,CASSVIELGETQYF
14,TRBV10-3,TRBJ1-5,NA,NA,TGTGCCATCAGTGAGCCGGGCAGGGATCAGCCCCAGCATTTT,CAISEPGRDQPQHF
17,TRBV4-1,TRBJ2-7,NA,NA,TGCGCCAGCAGCCGAGCCCAGGTGGGCGGGGATGCCTACGAGCAGTACTTC,CASSRAQVGGDAYEQYF
13,TRBV19,TRBJ2-5,NA,NA,TGTGCCGTGGGGGCTAGCGGACAAGAGACCCAGTACTTC,CAVGASGQETQYF
12,TRBV5-1,TRBJ2-1,NA,few,TGCGCCAGCAGCGTCACTAGTCATGAGCAGTTCTTC,CASSVTSHEQFF
11,TRBV7-2,TRBJ1-3,NA,NA,TGTGCCAGCAGAGCGGGAAACACCATATATTTT,CASRAGNTIYF
15,TRBV6-5,TRBJ2-7,NA,NA,TGTGCCAGCAGTTACGACCTGAGGGGCTCCTACGAGCAGTACTTC,CASSYDLRGSYEQYF
12,TRBV10-3,TRBJ2-7,NA,few,TGTGCCATCAGTGAGTCGGGCTACGAGCAGTACTTC,CAISESGYEQYF
11,TRBV6-5,TRBJ1-2,NA,few,TGTGCCAGCAGTGGGAACTATGGCTACACCTTC,CASSGNYGYTF
19,TRBV7-6,TRBJ2-5,TRBD1,NA,TGTGCCAGCAGCTTAGGGCTGGTCCGAGACAGGGGGCGGACAGAGACCCAGTACTTC,CASSLGLVRDRGRTETQYF
17,TRBV5-1,TRBJ2-7,TRBD2,NA,TGCGCCAGCAGCTTCACTTCGTCTAGCGGGGTTGCCGACGAGCAGTACTTC,CASSFTSSSGVADEQYF
16,TRBV6-6,TRBJ1-3,TRBD1,NA,TGTGCCAGCAGTTCTCCGGGACAGGCTTTTGGAAACACCATATATTTT,CASSSPGQAFGNTIYF
13,TRBV19,TRBJ2-5,NA,NA,TGTGCCAGTAGATCGGGCCCTAGGGAGACCCAGTACTTC,CASRSGPRETQYF
12,TRBV30,TRBJ2-1,TRBD2,NA,TGTGCCTGGAAGGGAGCGGGAAATGAGCAGTTCTTC,CAWKGAGNEQFF
15,TRBV28,TRBJ2-2,NA,NA,TGTGCCAGCCGCAGGTATTCCGCGAACACCGGGGAGCTGTTTTTT,CASRRYSANTGELFF
15,TRBV5-6,TRBJ2-7,NA,NA,TGTGCCAGCAGCTTGGGGGGGAAGGCCTCCTACGAGCAGTACTTC,CASSLGGKASYEQYF
16,TRBV7-9,TRBJ1-2,NA,NA,TGTGCCAGCAGCTTGGCTCTCGGGCAGGGAGTAGGTGGCTACACCTTC,CASSLALGQGVGGYTF
15,TRBV27,TRBJ1-6,NA,NA,TGTGCCAGCAGTTTATCGCCGACCTTGGGTTCACCCCTCCACTTT,CASSLSPTLGSPLHF
17,TRBV5-4,TRBJ2-2,NA,NA,TGTGCCAGCGGTTTCGGGGGACAGCTCAAAGGGGCCGGGGAGCTGTTTTTT,CASGFGGQLKGAGELFF
15,TRBV9,TRBJ2-7,NA,NA,TGTGCCAGCAGCCCATCCAGGGGACAAAGATACGAGCAGTACTTC,CASSPSRGQRYEQYF
14,TRBV30,TRBJ2-2,NA,NA,TGTGCCTGGAGCGGGCACAGTATCACCGGGGAGCTGTTTTTT,CAWSGHSITGELFF
14,TRBV29-1,TRBJ2-5,TRBD2,NA,TGCAGCGTGGGGACTAGCGGGGAAGGAGGGACCCAGTACTTC,CSVGTSGEGGTQYF
14,TRBV5-1,TRBJ2-7,TRBD1,once,TGCGCCAGCAGCTACGGGACAGGGGACGACGAGCAGTACTTC,CASSYGTGDDEQYF